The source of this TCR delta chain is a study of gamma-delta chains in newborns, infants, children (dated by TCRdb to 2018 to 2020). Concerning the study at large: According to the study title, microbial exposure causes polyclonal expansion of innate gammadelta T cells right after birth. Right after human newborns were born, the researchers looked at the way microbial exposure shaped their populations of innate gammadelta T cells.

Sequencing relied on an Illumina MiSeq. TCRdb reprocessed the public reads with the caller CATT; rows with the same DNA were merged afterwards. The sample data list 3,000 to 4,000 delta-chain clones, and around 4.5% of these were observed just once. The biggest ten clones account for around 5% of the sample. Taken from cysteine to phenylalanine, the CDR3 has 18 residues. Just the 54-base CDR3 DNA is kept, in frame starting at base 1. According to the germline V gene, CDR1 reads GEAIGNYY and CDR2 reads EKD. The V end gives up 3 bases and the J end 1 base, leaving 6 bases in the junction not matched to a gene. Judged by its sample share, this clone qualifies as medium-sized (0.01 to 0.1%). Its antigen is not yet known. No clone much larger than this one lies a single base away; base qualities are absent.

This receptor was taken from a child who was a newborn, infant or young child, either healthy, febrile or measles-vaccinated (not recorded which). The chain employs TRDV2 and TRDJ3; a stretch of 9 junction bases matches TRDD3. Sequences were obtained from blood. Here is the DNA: TGTGCCTGTGACCAACTGGGGGACAAATCCTGGGACACCCGACAGATGTTTTTC. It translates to CACDQLGDKSWDTRQMFF.